What follows are 8 T cell receptor beta chains derived from one specimen sequenced in a study of CD4 T cells in relation to SARS-CoV-2 and coronaviruses. Before the COVID-19 pandemic, during about 2011-2019, CD4+ T cells were taken from unexposed donors. Sequencing was performed with immunoSEQ multiplex PCR; in TCRdb, only in-frame clones are kept and a portion is missing. The sample gives around 69,000 clones, 85% to 95% of which show up once; 0.11% to 0.15% is in the top ten. The specimen was naive CD4+ T cells from PBMCs. Documented subset: naive CD4+ T cells isolated by negative enrichment. These receptors were collected from a human donor in good health.

This rearrangement joins TRBV24-1 to TRBJ1-2, with a weak D call TRBD1 (6 bases). The CDR3 has 13 amino acids. V was cut by 9 bases and J by 5 bases, with 15 bases left in between. Germline CDR1 is KGHDR and CDR2 is SFDVKD. The DNA for the CDR3 is TGTGCCACCGCCCCCACAGGGACTTATGGCTACACCTTC. Its translation is CATAPTGTYGYTF.

The chain uses TRBV19 and TRBJ1-6; D gene ambiguous. Trimming stripped 3 bases from V and 0 bases from J, with 9 bases between. The CDR3 contains 16 residues. Germline CDR1 LNHDA, CDR2 SQIVND (reference sequence). CDR3 loop: CASSIGGSSYNSPLHF. CDR3 DNA sequence: TGTGCCAGTAGTATTGGTGGCAGCTCCTATAATTCACCCCTCCACTTT.

V usage is TRBV18 and J usage is TRBJ2-1, with D perhaps matching TRBD1 (6 bases). This CDR3 has 15 residues. The V and J ends lost 4 bases and 6 bases respectively, with 16 bases between them. CDR1 KGHSH and CDR2 LQKENI come from the germline V gene. CDR3 coding DNA: TGTGCCAGCTCACAGGAACAGGGTTCGGGCAATGAGCAGTTCTTC. Encoded protein: CASSQEQGSGNEQFF.

The chain employs TRBV7-2 and TRBJ2-4; 9 bases map to TRBD1. Looked up from germline, CDR1 is SGHTA and CDR2 is FQGNSA. This CDR3 spans 16 amino acids. V gave up 4 bases and J gave up 2 bases; unmatched junction bases: 6. The CDR3 DNA reads TGTGCCAGCAGCTATACAGGGGGCGCGACCAAAAACATTCAGTACTTC. Its translation is CASSYTGGATKNIQYF.

The chain carries TRBV24-1 and TRBJ2-3; TRBD2 matches 10 bases. The V gene end was trimmed by 5 bases and the J gene end by 2 bases; junction bases not matched to a gene: 12. The CDR3 is 18 residues long. From germline, CDR1 is KGHDR and CDR2 SFDVKD. Here the CDR3 reads CATSGVRTSGKNTDTQYF. CDR3 sequence (DNA): TGTGCCACCAGTGGGGTAAGGACTAGCGGAAAGAACACAGATACGCAGTATTTT.

The rearrangement links TRBV7-8 to TRBJ2-7; TRBD1 matches 7 bases. CDR1 is SGHVS, CDR2 FQNEAQ, per germline. The CDR3 length is 14 residues. The trim removed 6 bases at V and 5 bases at J, leaving 10 bases unmatched. The CDR3 coding sequence is TGTGCCAGCAGGGACAGGTGGGTCCTAAACGAGCAGTACTTC. Encoded protein: CASRDRWVLNEQYF.

This rearrangement joins TRBV6-4 to TRBJ2-5, with D possibly matching TRBD1 (6 bases). Germline loops: CDR1 MRHNA, CDR2 SNTAGT. CDR3 length: 14 amino acids. Trimming left V 6 bases short and J 5 bases short, with 16 bases between. The CDR3 coding sequence is TGTGCCAGCAGGGGGGCAAAACGGGCGGAGACCCAGTACTTC. Encoded protein: CASRGAKRAETQYF.

CDR3 region: CASSVEGLAGGVSKGNEQFF. The CDR3 nucleotides read TGTGCCAGCTCAGTCGAGGGACTAGCGGGAGGAGTATCTAAGGGGAATGAGCAGTTCTTC. The chain is built from TRBV18 and TRBJ2-1; 15 nucleotides agree with TRBD2. The CDR3 runs 20 residues. J was trimmed by 7 bases and V by 5 bases; bases with no gene match: 18. Germline-derived CDR1 and CDR2 are KGHSH and LQKENI.